This T cell receptor (beta chain) appears in the sequencing data of a study of blood T cells in healthy people across ages. Study in general: Per two T cells, template switching captured roughly one barcoded beta molecule.

Comments on this clonotype: Its antigen is currently unknown.

Next came a second PCR, run for about 6 to 11 cycles, which used a sample-barcoded 5' primer along with a J-beta primer mix. Via MiXCR, TCRdb re-called the 5' RACE reads, giving one row per CDR3 protein. The repertoire consists of about 970,000 distinct CDR3 sequences, with just over 50% occurring once and the leading ten covering 20% to 25%. Individuals who donated were healthy Caucasians from Russia aged about 6 to 90. Study results and limitations: PBMCs went unsorted, and a conclusive naive versus antigen-experienced comparison was therefore prevented. Those diversity estimates obtained from one million T cells were thought to be underestimates.

The CDR3 totals 16 residues. Germline CDR1 MGHRA, CDR2 YSYEKL. V was clipped by 1 base and J by 2 bases; unmatched bases: 6. The origin of this receptor is a woman in her sixties or seventies in good health. J is TRBJ2-3 and V is TRBV4-1, with 7 bases fitting TRBD1. Sequenced input: blood. The CDR3 DNA reads TGCGCCAGCAGCCAAGGACAGGGACCAACCACAGATACGCAGTATTTT. Its translation is CASSQGQGPTTDTQYF.